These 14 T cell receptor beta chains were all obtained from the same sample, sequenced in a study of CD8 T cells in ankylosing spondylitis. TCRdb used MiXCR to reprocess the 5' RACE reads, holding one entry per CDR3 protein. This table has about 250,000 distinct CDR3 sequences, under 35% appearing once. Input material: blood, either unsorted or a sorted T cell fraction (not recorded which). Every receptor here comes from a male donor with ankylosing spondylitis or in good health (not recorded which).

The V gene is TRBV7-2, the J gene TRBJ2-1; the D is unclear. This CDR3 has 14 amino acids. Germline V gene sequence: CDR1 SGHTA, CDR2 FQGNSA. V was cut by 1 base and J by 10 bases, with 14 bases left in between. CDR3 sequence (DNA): TGTGCCAGCAGCTTAGGTAATGTTCGGAACGAGCAGTTCTTC. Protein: CASSLGNVRNEQFF.

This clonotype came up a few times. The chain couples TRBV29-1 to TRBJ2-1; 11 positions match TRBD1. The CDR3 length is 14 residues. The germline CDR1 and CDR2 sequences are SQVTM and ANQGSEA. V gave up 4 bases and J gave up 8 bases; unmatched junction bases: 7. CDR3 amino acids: CSVVGGQGADEQFF. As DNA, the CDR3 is TGCAGCGTTGTGGGAGGACAGGGGGCAGATGAGCAGTTCTTC.

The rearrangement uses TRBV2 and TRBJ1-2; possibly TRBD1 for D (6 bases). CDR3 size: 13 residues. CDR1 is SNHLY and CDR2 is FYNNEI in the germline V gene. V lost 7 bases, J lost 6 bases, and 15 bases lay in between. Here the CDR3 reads CASTWVRGHGYTF. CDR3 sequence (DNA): TGTGCCAGCACCTGGGTCAGGGGCCATGGCTACACCTTC.

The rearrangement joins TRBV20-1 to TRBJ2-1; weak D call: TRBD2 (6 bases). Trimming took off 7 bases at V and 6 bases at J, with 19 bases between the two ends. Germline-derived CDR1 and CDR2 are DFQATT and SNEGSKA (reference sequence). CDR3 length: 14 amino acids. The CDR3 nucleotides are TGCAGTGTTCCGATTGGGGGAGCGGGCAATGAGCAGTTCTTC. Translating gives CSVPIGGAGNEQFF.

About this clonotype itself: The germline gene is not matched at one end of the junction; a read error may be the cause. The CDR3 DNA follows: TGCAGCGCGGAAAGGACAGGGTACTACACTGAGCAGTTCTTC. It yields the protein CSAERTGYYTEQFF. The chain couples TRBV29-1 to TRBJ2-1; TRBD1 matches at 8 bases. The CDR3 sequence is 14 residues long. Germline V lookup: CDR1 SQVTM, CDR2 ANQGSEA.

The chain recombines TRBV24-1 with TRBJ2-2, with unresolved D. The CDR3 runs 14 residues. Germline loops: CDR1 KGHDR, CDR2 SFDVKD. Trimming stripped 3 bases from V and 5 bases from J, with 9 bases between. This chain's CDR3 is CATSDPADTGELFF. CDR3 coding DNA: TGTGCCACCAGTGATCCAGCCGATACCGGGGAGCTGTTTTTT.

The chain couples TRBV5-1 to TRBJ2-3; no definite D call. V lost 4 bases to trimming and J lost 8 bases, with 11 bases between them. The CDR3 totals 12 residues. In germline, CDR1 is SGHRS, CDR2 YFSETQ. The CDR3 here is CASSLAGSTQYF. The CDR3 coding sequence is TGCGCCAGCAGCCTGGCCGGTAGTACGCAGTATTTT. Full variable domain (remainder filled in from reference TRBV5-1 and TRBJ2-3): KAGVTQTPRYLIKTRGQQVTLSCSPISGHRSVSWYQQTPGQGLQFLFEYFSETQRNKGNFPGRFSGRQFSNSRSEMNVSTLELGDSALYLCASSLAGSTQYFGPGTRLTVL.

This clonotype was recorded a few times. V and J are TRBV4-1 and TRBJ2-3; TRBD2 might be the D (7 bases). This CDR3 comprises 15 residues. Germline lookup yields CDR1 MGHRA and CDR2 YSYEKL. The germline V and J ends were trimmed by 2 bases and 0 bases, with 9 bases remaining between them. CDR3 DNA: TGCGCCAGCAGCCAACCGGGGGGCAGCACAGATACGCAGTATTTT. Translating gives CASSQPGGSTDTQYF.

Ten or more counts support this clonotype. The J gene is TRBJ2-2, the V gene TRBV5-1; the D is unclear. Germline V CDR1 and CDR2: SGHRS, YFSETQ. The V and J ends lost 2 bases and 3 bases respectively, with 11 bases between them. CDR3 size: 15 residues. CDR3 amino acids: CASSFMTSHTGELFF. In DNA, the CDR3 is TGCGCCAGCAGCTTTATGACATCGCACACCGGGGAGCTGTTTTTT.

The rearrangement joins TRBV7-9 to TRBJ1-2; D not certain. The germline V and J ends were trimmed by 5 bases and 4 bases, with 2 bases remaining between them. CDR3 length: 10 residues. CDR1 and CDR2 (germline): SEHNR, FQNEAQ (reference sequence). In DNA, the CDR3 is TGTGCCAGCAGCCCCTATGGCTACACCTTC. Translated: CASSPYGYTF.

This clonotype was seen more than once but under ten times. CDR3: CASSQRGIVHEQFF. CDR3 DNA sequence: TGTGCCAGCAGCCAACGGGGAATCGTACATGAGCAGTTCTTC. The chain employs TRBV3-1 and TRBJ2-1; possibly TRBD2 for D (5 bases). V was cut by 2 bases and J by 8 bases, with 13 bases left in between. The CDR3 spans 14 residues. Germline CDR1 is LGHDT and CDR2 is YNNKEL (reference sequence).

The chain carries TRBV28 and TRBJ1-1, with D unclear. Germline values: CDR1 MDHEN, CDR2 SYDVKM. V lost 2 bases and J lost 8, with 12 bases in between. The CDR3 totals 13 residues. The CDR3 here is CASSLEWGGEAFF. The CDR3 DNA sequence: TGTGCCAGCAGTTTAGAATGGGGAGGCGAAGCTTTCTTT.

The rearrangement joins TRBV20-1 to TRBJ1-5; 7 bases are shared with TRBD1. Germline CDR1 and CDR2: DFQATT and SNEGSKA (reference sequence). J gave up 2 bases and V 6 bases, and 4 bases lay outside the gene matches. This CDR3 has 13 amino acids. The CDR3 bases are TGCAGTGCCACCACAGGGGGCAATCAGCCCCAGCATTTT. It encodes CSATTGGNQPQHF.

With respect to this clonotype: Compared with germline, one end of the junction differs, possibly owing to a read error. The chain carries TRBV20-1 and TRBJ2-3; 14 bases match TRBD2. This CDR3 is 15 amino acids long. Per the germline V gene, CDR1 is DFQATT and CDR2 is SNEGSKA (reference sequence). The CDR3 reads CGLAGGQLSTDTQYF. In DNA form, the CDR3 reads TGTGGACTAGCGGGGGGTCAGCTTAGCACAGATACGCAGTATTTT.